Below, 8 T cell receptor beta chains from the same sample are listed, as sequenced in a study of cytomegalovirus exposure and HLA in healthy donors. This PCR relied on a set of 60 Vbeta primers and 13 Jbeta primers. Profiling relied on immunoSEQ multiplex PCR, and the TCRdb table lists in-frame clones only, not all of them. The sample holds just over 150,000 clones; approximately 84% are singletons and the top ten take roughly 2.2%. The sequenced material came from PBMCs. The receptors here all came from a man aged 18 to 29 in good health and CMV-seropositive.

This clone came up once. The genes are TRBV9 and TRBJ1-6; TRBD1 aligns across 7 bases. CDR3 length: 17 amino acids. Trimming cost V 0 bases and J 7 bases; bases outside gene matches: 10. The germline CDR1 and CDR2 sequences are SGDLS and YYNGEE. The CDR3 loop is CASSVAGGQAENSPLHF. The CDR3 coding sequence is TGTGCCAGCAGCGTAGCTGGCGGACAGGCAGAAAATTCACCCCTCCACTTT.

The gene calls are TRBV19 and TRBJ1-1, with TRBD1 as a possible D gene (5 bases). CDR3 length: 13 residues. The germline gives CDR1 LNHDA, CDR2 SQIVND (reference sequence). The V end was cut by 6 bases, the J end by 8 bases, with 16 bases between. The DNA for the CDR3 is TGTGCCAGTAGGGGGACTTGGGGTGGAGAAGCTTTCTTT. Its protein product is CASRGTWGGEAFF.

The chain employs TRBV6-1 and TRBJ2-5, with D perhaps TRBD2 (7 bases). The CDR3 runs 14 residues. The germline CDR1 and CDR2 sequences are MNHNS and SASEGT. Trimming took 6 bases from V and 6 from J, leaving 17 bases between them. Here the CDR3 DNA reads TGTGCCAGCAGCGAGGGGGAGGGGATCCAGACCCAGTACTTC. Residues: CASSEGEGIQTQYF.

This sequence joins TRBV19 and TRBJ2-1, with 13 bases lining up with TRBD2. CDR1 and CDR2 (germline): LNHDA, SQIVND (reference sequence). The CDR3 covers 15 residues. The V segment lost 4 bases and the J segment 8 bases; nucleotides outside the gene matches: 5. In nucleotides, the CDR3 is TGTGCCAGTAGTAAAACTAGCGGGGGGGCATATGAGCAGTTCTTC. It yields the protein CASSKTSGGAYEQFF.

The chain uses TRBV28 and TRBJ1-4; D ambiguous. V shed 6 bases and J shed 5 bases, with 16 bases lying between them. The CDR3 length is 15 residues. Germline V CDR1 and CDR2: MDHEN, SYDVKM. CDR3 region: CASRPHPTVNEKLFF. In DNA form, the CDR3 reads TGTGCCAGCAGACCACATCCCACAGTGAATGAAAAACTGTTTTTT.

The V and J genes are TRBV7-3 and TRBJ1-6, with D possibly matching TRBD1 (5 bases). Germline V gene sequence: CDR1 SGHTA, CDR2 FQGTGA. CDR3 length: 13 residues. Trimming took off 5 bases at V and 7 bases at J, with 9 bases between the two ends. The chain's CDR3 is CASSQGPNSPLHF. CDR3 coding DNA: TGTGCCAGCAGCCAGGGCCCCAATTCACCCCTCCACTTT.

This sequence joins TRBV18 and TRBJ2-7; D perhaps matches TRBD1 (6 bases). Germline-derived CDR1 and CDR2 are KGHSH and LQKENI. The CDR3 is made up of 14 amino acids. V dropped 11 bases and J dropped 0 bases, with 17 bases sitting between them. CDR3 coding DNA: TGTGCCTCTACGTCCGGACAGAACTCCTACGAGCAGTACTTC. It translates to CASTSGQNSYEQYF.

The chain employs TRBV30 and TRBJ1-5; D ambiguous. The germline gives CDR1 GTSNPN, CDR2 SVGIG (reference sequence). The CDR3 consists of 14 residues. V lost 0 bases to trimming and J lost 3 bases, with 9 bases between them. CDR3 sequence reads: CAWSVGDNNQPQHF. The CDR3 bases are TGTGCCTGGAGTGTAGGTGACAACAATCAGCCCCAGCATTTT.